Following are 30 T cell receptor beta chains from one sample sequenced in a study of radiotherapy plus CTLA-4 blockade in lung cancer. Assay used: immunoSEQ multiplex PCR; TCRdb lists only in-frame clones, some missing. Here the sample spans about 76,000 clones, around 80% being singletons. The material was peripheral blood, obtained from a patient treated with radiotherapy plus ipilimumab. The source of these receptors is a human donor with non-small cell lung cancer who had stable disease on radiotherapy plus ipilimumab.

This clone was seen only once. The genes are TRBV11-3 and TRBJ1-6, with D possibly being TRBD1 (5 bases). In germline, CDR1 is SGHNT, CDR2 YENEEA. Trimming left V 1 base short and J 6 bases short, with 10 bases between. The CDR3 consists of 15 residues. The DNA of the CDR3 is TGTGCCAGCAGCTTAGTTGCAGGGTTTAATTCACCCCTCCACTTT. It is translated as CASSLVAGFNSPLHF.

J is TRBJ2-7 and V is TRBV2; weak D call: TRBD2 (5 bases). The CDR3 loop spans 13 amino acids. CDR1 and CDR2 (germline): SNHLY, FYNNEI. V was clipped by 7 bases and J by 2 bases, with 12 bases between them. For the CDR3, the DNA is TGTGCCAGCATGAGGGTCGGGACCTACGAGCAGTACTTC. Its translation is CASMRVGTYEQYF.

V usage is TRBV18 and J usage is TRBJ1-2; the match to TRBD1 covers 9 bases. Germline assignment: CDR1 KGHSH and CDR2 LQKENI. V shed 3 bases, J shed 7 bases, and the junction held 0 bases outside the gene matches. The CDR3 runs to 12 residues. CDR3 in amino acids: CASSPTGGGYTF. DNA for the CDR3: TGTGCCAGCTCACCGACAGGGGGTGGCTACACCTTC.

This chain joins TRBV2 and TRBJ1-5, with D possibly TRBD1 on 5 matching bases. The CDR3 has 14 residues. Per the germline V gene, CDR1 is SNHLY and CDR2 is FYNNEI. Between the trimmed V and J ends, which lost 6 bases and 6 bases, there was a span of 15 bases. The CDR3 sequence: CASSDQGSVQPQHF. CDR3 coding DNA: TGTGCCAGCAGCGATCAGGGTTCCGTTCAGCCCCAGCATTTT.

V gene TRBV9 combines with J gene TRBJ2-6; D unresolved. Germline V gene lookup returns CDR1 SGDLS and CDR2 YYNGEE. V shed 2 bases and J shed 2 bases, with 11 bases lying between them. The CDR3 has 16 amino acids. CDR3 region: CASSVDRLTGANVLTF. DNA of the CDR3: TGTGCCAGCAGCGTGGATAGGTTGACTGGGGCCAACGTCCTGACTTTC.

The CDR3 sequence is CASSPQRNSNQPQHF. Here the CDR3 DNA reads TGTGCCAGCAGTCCTCAGAGAAATAGCAATCAGCCCCAGCATTTT. The rearrangement uses TRBV2 and TRBJ1-5; D is ambiguous. The CDR3 consists of 15 residues. CDR1 is SNHLY and CDR2 is FYNNEI in the germline V gene. Trimming stripped 5 bases from V and 0 bases from J, with 11 bases between.

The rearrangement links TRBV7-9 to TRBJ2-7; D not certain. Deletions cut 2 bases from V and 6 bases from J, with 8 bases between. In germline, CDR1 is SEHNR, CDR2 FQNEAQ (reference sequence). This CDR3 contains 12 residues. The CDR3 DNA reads TGTGCCAGCAGCTTAAGAGTGTTCGAGCAGTACTTC. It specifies CASSLRVFEQYF.

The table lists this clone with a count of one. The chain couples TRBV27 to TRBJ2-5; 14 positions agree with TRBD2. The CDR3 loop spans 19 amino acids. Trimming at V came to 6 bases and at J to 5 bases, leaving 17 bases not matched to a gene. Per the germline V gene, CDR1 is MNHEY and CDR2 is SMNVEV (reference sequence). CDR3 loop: CASSLRSGLAGVGLETQYF. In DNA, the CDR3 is TGTGCCAGCAGCCTGAGGTCGGGACTAGCGGGAGTTGGTTTGGAGACCCAGTACTTC.

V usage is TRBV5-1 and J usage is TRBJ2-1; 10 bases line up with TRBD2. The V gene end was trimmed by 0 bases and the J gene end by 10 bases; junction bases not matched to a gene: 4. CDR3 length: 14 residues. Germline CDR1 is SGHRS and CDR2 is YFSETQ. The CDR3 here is CASSLGLAGEEQFF. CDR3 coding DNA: TGCGCCAGCAGCTTGGGGCTAGCGGGAGAAGAGCAGTTCTTC. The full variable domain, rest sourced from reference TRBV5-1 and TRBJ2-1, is KAGVTQTPRYLIKTRGQQVTLSCSPISGHRSVSWYQQTPGQGLQFLFEYFSETQRNKGNFPGRFSGRQFSNSRSEMNVSTLELGDSALYLCASSLGLAGEEQFFGPGTRLTVL.

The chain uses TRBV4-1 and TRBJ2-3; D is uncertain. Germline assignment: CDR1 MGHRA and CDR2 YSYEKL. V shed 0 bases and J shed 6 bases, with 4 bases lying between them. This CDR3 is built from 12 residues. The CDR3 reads CASSQEQDTQYF. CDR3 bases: TGCGCCAGCAGCCAAGAACAGGATACGCAGTATTTT.

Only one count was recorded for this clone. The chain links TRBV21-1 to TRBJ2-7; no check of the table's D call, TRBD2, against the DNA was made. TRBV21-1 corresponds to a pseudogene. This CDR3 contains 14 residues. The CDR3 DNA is TGTGCCAGCAGCAAAGAGGCGGCCTGGAGCGAGCAGTACTTC. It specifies CASSKEAAWSEQYF.

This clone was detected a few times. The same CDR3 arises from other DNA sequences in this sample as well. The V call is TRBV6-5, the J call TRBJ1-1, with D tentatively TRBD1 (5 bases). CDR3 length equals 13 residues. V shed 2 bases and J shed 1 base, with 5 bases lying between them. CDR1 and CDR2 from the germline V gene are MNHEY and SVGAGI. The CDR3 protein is CASSYTGNTEAFF. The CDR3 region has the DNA TGTGCCAGCAGTTACACAGGGAACACTGAAGCTTTCTTT.

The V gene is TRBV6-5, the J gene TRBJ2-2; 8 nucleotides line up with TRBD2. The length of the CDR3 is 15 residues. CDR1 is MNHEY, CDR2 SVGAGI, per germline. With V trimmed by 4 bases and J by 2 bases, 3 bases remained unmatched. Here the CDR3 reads CASSFRTSNTGELFF. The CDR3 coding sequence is TGTGCCAGCAGTTTCCGGACTAGCAACACCGGGGAGCTGTTTTTT.

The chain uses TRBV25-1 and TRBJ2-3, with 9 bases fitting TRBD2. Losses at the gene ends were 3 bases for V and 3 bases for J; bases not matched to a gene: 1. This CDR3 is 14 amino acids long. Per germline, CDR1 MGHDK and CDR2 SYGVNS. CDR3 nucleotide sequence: TGTGCCAGCAGTGAGCTAGCGGGAACAGATACGCAGTATTTT. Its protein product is CASSELAGTDTQYF.

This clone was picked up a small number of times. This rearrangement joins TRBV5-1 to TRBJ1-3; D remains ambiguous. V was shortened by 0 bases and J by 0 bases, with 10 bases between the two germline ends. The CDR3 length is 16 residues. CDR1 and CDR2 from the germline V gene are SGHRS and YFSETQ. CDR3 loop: CASSLGGKTSGNTIYF. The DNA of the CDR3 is TGCGCCAGCAGCTTGGGCGGCAAAACCTCTGGAAACACCATATATTTT.

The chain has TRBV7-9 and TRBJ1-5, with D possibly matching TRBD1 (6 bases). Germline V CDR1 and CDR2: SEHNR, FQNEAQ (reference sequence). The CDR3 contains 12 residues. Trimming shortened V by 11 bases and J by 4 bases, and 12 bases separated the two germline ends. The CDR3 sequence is CAGQQGNQPQHF. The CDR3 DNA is TGTGCCGGACAACAGGGAAATCAGCCCCAGCATTTT.

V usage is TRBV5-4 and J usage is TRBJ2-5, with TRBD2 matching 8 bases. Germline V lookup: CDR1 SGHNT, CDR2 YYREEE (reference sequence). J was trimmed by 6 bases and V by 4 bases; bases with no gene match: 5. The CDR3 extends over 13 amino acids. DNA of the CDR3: TGTGCCAGCAGCGGGGGACTAGGGCAGACCCAGTACTTC. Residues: CASSGGLGQTQYF.

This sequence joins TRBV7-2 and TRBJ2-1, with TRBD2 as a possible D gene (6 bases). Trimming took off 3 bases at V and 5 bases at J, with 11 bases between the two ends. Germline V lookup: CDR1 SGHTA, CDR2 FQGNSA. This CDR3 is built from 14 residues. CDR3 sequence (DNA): TGTGCCAGCAGCTTCGGGACTTCTAACAATGAGCAGTTCTTC. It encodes CASSFGTSNNEQFF.

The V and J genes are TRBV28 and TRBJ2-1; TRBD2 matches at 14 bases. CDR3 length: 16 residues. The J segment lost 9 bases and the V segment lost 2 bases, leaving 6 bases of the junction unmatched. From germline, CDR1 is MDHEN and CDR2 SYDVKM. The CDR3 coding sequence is TGTGCCAGCAGTTTAGGGACTAGCGGGAGCGTAGGTGAGCAGTTCTTC. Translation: CASSLGTSGSVGEQFF.

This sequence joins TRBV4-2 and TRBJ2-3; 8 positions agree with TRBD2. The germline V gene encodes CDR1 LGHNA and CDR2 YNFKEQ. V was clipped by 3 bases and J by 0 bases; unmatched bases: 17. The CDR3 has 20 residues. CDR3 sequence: CASSQDEGLAFPRSTDTQYF. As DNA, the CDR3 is TGTGCCAGCAGCCAGGATGAAGGACTAGCTTTTCCCCGAAGCACAGATACGCAGTATTTT.

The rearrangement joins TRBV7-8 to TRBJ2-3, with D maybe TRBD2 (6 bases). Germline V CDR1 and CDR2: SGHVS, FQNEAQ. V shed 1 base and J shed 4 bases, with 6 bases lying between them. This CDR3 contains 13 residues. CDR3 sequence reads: CASSLGEADTQYF. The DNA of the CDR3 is TGTGCCAGCAGCTTAGGGGAGGCAGATACGCAGTATTTT.

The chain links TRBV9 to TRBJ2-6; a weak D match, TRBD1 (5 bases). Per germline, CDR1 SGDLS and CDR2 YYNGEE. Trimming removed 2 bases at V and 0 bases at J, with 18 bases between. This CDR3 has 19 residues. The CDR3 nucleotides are TGTGCCAGCAGCGTCCCTGGTCGCAGGGTGGGCTCTGGGGCCAACGTCCTGACTTTC. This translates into CASSVPGRRVGSGANVLTF.

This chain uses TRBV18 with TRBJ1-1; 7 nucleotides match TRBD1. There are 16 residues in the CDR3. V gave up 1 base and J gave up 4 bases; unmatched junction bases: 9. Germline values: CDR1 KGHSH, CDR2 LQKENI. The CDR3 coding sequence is TGTGCCAGCTCACCACGTGCAGGGGGGCTCAGCACTGAAGCTTTCTTT. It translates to CASSPRAGGLSTEAFF.

The CDR3 loop reads CASSLISGVGSLRGYTF. The CDR3 region has the DNA TGTGCCAGCAGCTTGATTTCCGGGGTGGGCAGTCTTCGTGGCTACACCTTC. The chain recombines TRBV11-2 with TRBJ1-2, with D uncertain. The CDR3 is 17 residues long. In germline, CDR1 is SGHAT, CDR2 FQNNGV. Trimming cost V 3 bases and J 7 bases, with 24 bases left between them.

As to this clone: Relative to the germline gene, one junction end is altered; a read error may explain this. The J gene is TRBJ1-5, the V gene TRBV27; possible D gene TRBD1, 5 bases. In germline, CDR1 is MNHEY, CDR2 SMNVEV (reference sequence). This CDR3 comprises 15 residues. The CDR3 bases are TGTGCCAGCAGTTCCTGGACAAGTCGCAACCAGCCCCAGCATTTT. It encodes CASSSWTSRNQPQHF.

DNA of the CDR3: TGTGCCAGCAGCTTATTAAAGGTAAGAACAGGGGGGTACGAGCAGTACTTC. Its translation: CASSLLKVRTGGYEQYF. J is TRBJ2-7 and V is TRBV5-8; 8 positions match TRBD1. Looked up from germline, CDR1 is SGHTS and CDR2 is YDEGEE. This CDR3 comprises 17 residues. With 2 bases clipped from V and 4 bases from J, the junction kept 14 bases outside the gene matches. Full variable domain (rest looked up from reference TRBV5-8 and TRBJ2-7): EAGVTQSPTHLIKTRGQQATLRCSPISGHTSVYWYQQALGLGLQFLLWYDEGEERNRGNFPPRFSGRQFPNYSSELNVNALELEDSALYLCASSLLKVRTGGYEQYFGPGTRLTVT.

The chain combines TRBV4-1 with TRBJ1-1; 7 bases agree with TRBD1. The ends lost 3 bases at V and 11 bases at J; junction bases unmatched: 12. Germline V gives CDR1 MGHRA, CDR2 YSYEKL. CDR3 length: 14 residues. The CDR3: CASSQTPTGRSAFF. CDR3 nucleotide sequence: TGCGCCAGCAGCCAGACCCCGACAGGGCGGTCCGCTTTCTTT.

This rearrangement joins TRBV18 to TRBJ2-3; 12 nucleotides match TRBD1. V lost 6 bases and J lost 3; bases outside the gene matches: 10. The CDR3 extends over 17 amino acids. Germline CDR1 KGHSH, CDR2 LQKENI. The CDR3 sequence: CASSLLPGQGATDTQYF. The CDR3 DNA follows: TGTGCCAGCTCCCTACTCCCGGGACAGGGGGCGACAGATACGCAGTATTTT.

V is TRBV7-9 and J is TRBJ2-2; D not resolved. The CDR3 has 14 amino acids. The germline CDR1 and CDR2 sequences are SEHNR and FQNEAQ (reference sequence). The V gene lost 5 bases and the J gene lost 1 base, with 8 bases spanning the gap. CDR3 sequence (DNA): TGTGCCAGCAGCCGTAAGATGAACACCGGGGAGCTGTTTTTT. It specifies CASSRKMNTGELFF.

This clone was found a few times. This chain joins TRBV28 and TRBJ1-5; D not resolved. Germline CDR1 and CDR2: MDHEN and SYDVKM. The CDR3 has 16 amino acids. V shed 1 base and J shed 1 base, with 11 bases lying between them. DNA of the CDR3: TGTGCCAGCAGTTTATCTAGGTACCAGAGCAATCAGCCCCAGCATTTT. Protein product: CASSLSRYQSNQPQHF.